These 10 T cell receptor beta chains share one sample of origin, sequenced in a study of T cells in Graves' hyperthyroidism and ophthalmopathy. Using RNA transcripts as the source, TCR beta CDR3 regions were amplified. First-round RT-PCR targeting the TCR CDR3 was performed with the HTBI primer set. TCRdb independently ran MiXCR on the multiplex PCR reads; one entry per CDR3 protein. The data contain around 620,000 distinct CDR3 sequences, 11% to 15% of them singletons. Sequenced: blood. The receptors shown here come from a woman aged 18-29 years with Graves' ophthalmopathy.

This clonotype showed up just a few times. This rearrangement joins TRBV7-3 to TRBJ2-2; D is undetermined. Germline assignment: CDR1 SGHTA and CDR2 FQGTGA. The V end was cut by 8 bases, the J end by 5 bases, with 12 bases between. The CDR3 covers 13 residues. The CDR3 bases are TGTGCCAGCGGGCGTACGATAACCGGGGAGCTGTTTTTT. Protein product: CASGRTITGELFF.

This clonotype has at least ten counts. The rearrangement joins TRBV7-2 to TRBJ2-7; the D gene is possibly TRBD1 (5 bases). Germline CDR1 and CDR2: SGHTA and FQGNSA. The CDR3 consists of 14 residues. V dropped 2 bases and J dropped 3 bases, with 11 bases sitting between them. CDR3 in DNA: TGTGCCAGCAGCTTAAATAAGGGGAACTACGAGCAGTACTTC. Its translation: CASSLNKGNYEQYF.

In this sample, this clonotype turned up many times. The chain links TRBV28 to TRBJ2-3; 9 bases fit TRBD1. Germline loops: CDR1 MDHEN, CDR2 SYDVKM. There are 15 residues in the CDR3. V lost 6 bases and J lost 3; bases outside the gene matches: 7. The CDR3 is CASSPTGGWTDTQYF. CDR3 coding DNA: TGTGCCAGCAGCCCCACAGGGGGCTGGACAGATACGCAGTATTTT.

J is TRBJ2-7 and V is TRBV5-8; the match to TRBD2 covers 11 bases. This CDR3 is 16 amino acids long. Losses at the gene ends were 3 bases for V and 3 bases for J; bases not matched to a gene: 8. Germline V CDR1 and CDR2: SGHTS, YDEGEE. Here the CDR3 reads CASSWDGTSGHYEQYF. CDR3 bases: TGTGCCAGCAGCTGGGATGGGACTAGCGGCCACTACGAGCAGTACTTC. Variable domain in full (rest from reference TRBV5-8 and TRBJ2-7): EAGVTQSPTHLIKTRGQQATLRCSPISGHTSVYWYQQALGLGLQFLLWYDEGEERNRGNFPPRFSGRQFPNYSSELNVNALELEDSALYLCASSWDGTSGHYEQYFGPGTRLTVT.

This clonotype was recorded a few times. This chain joins TRBV20-1 and TRBJ1-1, with D unclear. The CDR3 runs to 16 residues. V lost 6 bases and J 5 bases, leaving 25 bases between the germline ends. Germline V gene lookup returns CDR1 DFQATT and CDR2 SNEGSKA (reference sequence). The CDR3 sequence: CSAQKWGYRRGTEAFF. CDR3 DNA: TGCAGTGCACAGAAATGGGGTTATCGCAGAGGAACTGAAGCTTTCTTT.

This clonotype has ten or more counts. The chain joins TRBV7-8 to TRBJ2-5, with TRBD1 matching over 7 bases. The CDR3 totals 18 residues. The V gene's germline CDR1 is SGHVS and CDR2 FQNEAQ. J was trimmed by 3 bases and V by 4 bases; bases with no gene match: 17. The CDR3 DNA follows: TGTGCCAGCAGCTATGGCCCCGCTTTTAGGACAGGAAAAGAGACCCAGTACTTC. Encoded protein: CASSYGPAFRTGKETQYF.

This clonotype was picked up a small number of times. J is TRBJ2-5 and V is TRBV19; 10 bases fit TRBD1. The trim removed 3 bases at V and 5 bases at J, leaving 6 bases unmatched. From germline, CDR1 is LNHDA and CDR2 SQIVND (reference sequence). The CDR3 sequence is 15 residues long. DNA of the CDR3: TGTGCCAGTAGTATGTGGACAGGGGGTCGGGAGACCCAGTACTTC. This encodes CASSMWTGGRETQYF.

This chain connects TRBV20-1 to TRBJ1-2; unclear D gene. Germline V gene sequence: CDR1 DFQATT, CDR2 SNEGSKA (reference sequence). V gave up 7 bases and J gave up 2 bases, with 11 bases separating them. There are 12 residues in the CDR3. The CDR3 DNA follows: TGCAGTGGGTGGACCGCGAACTATGGCTACACCTTC. Residues: CSGWTANYGYTF.

On this clonotype itself: A much larger clone lies one base from this, so it may be a read error. The V gene is TRBV12-3 or TRBV12-4, the J gene TRBJ1-5; 9 nucleotides align to TRBD1. There are 16 residues in the CDR3. The CDR3 DNA is TGTACCAGCAGTCCTCGGACAGGGGCACCTTATCAGCCCCAGCATTTT. This codes for CTSSPRTGAPYQPQHF.

This clonotype has ten or more counts. The gene calls are TRBV28 and TRBJ2-5; 7 nucleotides line up with TRBD2. From germline, CDR1 is MDHEN and CDR2 SYDVKM. Trimming took 2 bases from V and 1 from J; bases not matched to a gene: 7. The CDR3 is made up of 16 amino acids. CDR3 sequence (DNA): TGTGCCAGCAGTTTAGGAAAACTAGCGTTCCAAGAGACCCAGTACTTC. Its protein is CASSLGKLAFQETQYF.